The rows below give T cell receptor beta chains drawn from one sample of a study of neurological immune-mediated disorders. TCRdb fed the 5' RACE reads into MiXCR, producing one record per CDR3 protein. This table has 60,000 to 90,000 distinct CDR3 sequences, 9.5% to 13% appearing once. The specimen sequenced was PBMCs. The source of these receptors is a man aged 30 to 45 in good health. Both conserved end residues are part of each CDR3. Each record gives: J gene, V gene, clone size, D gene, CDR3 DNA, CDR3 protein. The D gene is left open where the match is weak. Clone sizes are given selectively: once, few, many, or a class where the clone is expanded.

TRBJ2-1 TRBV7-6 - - TGTGCCAGCAGCTCGGAATGGGGGGAGCAGTTCTTC CASSSEWGEQFF
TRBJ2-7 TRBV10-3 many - TGTGCCATCACAGAACAGCCAGCCTACGAGCAGTACTTC CAITEQPAYEQYF
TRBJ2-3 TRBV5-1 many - TGCGCCAGCAGCTTAGGGTATGTGAGTGAAGATACGCAGTATTTT CASSLGYVSEDTQYF
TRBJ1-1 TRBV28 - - TGTGCCAGCAGTCTTAGACCGGCAAGGACTTTCTTT CASSLRPARTFF
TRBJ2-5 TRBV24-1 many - TGTGCCACCAGTGACCGGGGCCTCCTTGGCGTGGAGACCCAGTACTTC CATSDRGLLGVETQYF
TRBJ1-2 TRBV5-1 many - TGCGCCAGCAGCTTACCAGGGGTTGGTGGCTACACCTTC CASSLPGVGGYTF
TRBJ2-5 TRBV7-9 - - TGTGCCAGCAGCTTAGTGGTAGTGGAGACCCAGTACTTC CASSLVVVETQYF
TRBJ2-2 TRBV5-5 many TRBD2 TGTGCCAGCAGCCCCCTAGCGGGAGGGCCGGACACCGGGGAGCTGTTTTTT CASSPLAGGPDTGELFF
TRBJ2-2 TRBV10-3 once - TGTGCCATTGCCGAGGGGGTCGGGGAGATGTTTTTT CAIAEGVGEMFF
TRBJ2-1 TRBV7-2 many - TGTGCCAGCAGCTTAGTTGCCCACTCCTCCTACAATGAGCAGTTCTTC CASSLVAHSSYNEQFF
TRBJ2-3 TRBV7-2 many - TGTGCCAGCAGCTCCCCCCCGGGGAGGAACTCAGATACGCAGTATTTT CASSSPPGRNSDTQYF
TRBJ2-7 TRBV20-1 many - TGCAGTGCTCCACGACCCTCATTTAACGAGCAGTACTTC CSAPRPSFNEQYF
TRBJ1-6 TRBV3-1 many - TGTGCCAGCAGCCACTCCCCGGGCTCCGTCAATAATTCACCCCTCCACTTT CASSHSPGSVNNSPLHF
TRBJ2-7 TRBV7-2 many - TGTGCCAGCAGCTTCGACCTAGAGTACGAGCAGTACTTC CASSFDLEYEQYF
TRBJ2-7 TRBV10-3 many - TGTGCCATCAGTGGCTACCAGGGGTCTAGCTACGAGCAGTACTTC CAISGYQGSSYEQYF
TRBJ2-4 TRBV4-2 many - TGTGCCAGCAGCCAAGATTACTCTGGGAGTGGAGCCAAAAACATTCAGTACTTC CASSQDYSGSGAKNIQYF
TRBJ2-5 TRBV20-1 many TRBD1 TGCAGTGCTAGAGATTTTAAGGGGGCTGAGACCCAGTACTTC CSARDFKGAETQYF
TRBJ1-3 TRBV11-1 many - TGTGCCAGCAGCTTAGACCGAAACACCATATATTTT CASSLDRNTIYF
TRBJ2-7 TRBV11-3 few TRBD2 TGTGCCAGCAGCTTAACAAGGACTAGCGGACAGTACTTC CASSLTRTSGQYF
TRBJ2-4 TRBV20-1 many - TGCAGTGCTAGTGTGTCTCTAACCAAAAACATTCAGTACTTC CSASVSLTKNIQYF
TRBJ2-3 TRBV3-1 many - TGTGCCAGCAGCCCCCGTGTGGATACGCAGTATTTT CASSPRVDTQYF
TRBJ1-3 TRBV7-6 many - TGTGCCAGCAGCCTACTCACGTTCGCAGGAAACACCATATATTTT CASSLLTFAGNTIYF
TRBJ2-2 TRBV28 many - TGTGCCAGCAGTCATTCGAACCGGAGAGGGGAGCTGTTTTTT CASSHSNRRGELFF
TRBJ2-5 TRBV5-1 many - TGCGCCAGCAGCTCCGGGGACTTGGGGACCCAGTACTTC CASSSGDLGTQYF
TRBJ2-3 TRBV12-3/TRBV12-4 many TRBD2 TGTGCCAGCAGTTTTGATGCGGGAGGGCCAACAGATACGCAGTATTTT CASSFDAGGPTDTQYF
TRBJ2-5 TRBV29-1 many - TGCAGCGTTGGAGATATTGGGGAGACCCAGTACTTC CSVGDIGETQYF
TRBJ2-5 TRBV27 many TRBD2 TGTGCCAGCGGATTTAGCGGGAGAGAGACCCAGTACTTC CASGFSGRETQYF
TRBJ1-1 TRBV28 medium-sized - TGTGCCAGCAGTCCCATCGGGACGGACACTGAAGCTTTCTTT CASSPIGTDTEAFF
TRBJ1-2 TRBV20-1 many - TGCAGTGCTAGGGACAGTTCTTATGGCTACACCTTC CSARDSSYGYTF
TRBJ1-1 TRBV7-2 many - TGTGCCAGCAGCTTACTGGTGAACACTGAAGCTTTCTTT CASSLLVNTEAFF
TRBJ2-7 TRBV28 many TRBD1 TGTGCCAGCAGTTCTTGGACAGGGACACACTACGAGCAGTACTTC CASSSWTGTHYEQYF
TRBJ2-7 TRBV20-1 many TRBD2 TGCAGTGCTAGAGGGATGACTAGCGGGGGCTACGAGCAGTACTTC CSARGMTSGGYEQYF
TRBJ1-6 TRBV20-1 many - TGCAGTGCCGGCGTCTTAGGGAATTCACCCCTCCACTTT CSAGVLGNSPLHF
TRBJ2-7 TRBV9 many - TGTGCCAGCAGCGCCGGAGGCTCCTACGAGCAGTACTTC CASSAGGSYEQYF
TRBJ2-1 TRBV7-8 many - TGTGCCAGCAGCCCTCAACGACGGCGCCGCAATGAGCAGTTCTTC CASSPQRRRRNEQFF
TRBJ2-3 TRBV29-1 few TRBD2 TGCAGCGTTGTAGCGGGGAACACAGATACGCAGTATTTT CSVVAGNTDTQYF
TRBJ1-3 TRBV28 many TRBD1 TGTGCCAGCAGTCTCTCAGTCCCAACAGGGGAGAGCCCTGGAAACACCATATATTTT CASSLSVPTGESPGNTIYF
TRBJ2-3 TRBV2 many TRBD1 TGTGCCAGCTATTGGGACAGGGTAGCAGATACGCAGTATTTT CASYWDRVADTQYF
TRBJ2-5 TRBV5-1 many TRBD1 TGCGCCAGCAGCTTGGCCCCGACAGGGGGCGGAGAGACCCAGTACTTC CASSLAPTGGGETQYF
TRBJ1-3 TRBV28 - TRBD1 TGTGCCAGCAGTGAACAGGGGTTTGCAAACACTATATATTTT CASSEQGFANTIYF
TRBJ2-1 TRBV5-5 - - TGTGCCAGCAGCCTGATAGGAGGCTACAATGAGCAGTTCTTC CASSLIGGYNEQFF
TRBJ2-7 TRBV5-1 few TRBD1 TGCGCCAGCAGCTTGCAGGCGACAGGGACCTACGAGCAGTACTTC CASSLQATGTYEQYF
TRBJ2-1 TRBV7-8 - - TGTGCCAGCAGCTTAGGGACAACCAACTACAATGAGCAGTTCTTC CASSLGTTNYNEQFF
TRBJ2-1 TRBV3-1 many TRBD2 TGTGCCAGCAGCCAGGGGGGAGGGAGCGGTGAGCAGTTCTTC CASSQGGGSGEQFF
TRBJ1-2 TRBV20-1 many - TGCAGTGCTAGAGAGATGACGGGACTAATCCGGACCTTC CSAREMTGLIRTF
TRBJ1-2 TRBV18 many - TGTGCCAGCTCACCTACACAGTATGGCTACACCTTC CASSPTQYGYTF
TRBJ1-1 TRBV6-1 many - TGTGCCAGCAGTGCAAGGACAGCCTTGAACACTGAAGCTTTCTTT CASSARTALNTEAFF
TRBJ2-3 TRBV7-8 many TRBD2 TGTGCCAGCAGCAAGCTAGCGGCTAGCACAGATACGCAGTATTTT CASSKLAASTDTQYF
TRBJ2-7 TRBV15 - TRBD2 TGTGCCACCAGCAGAGGCCCAGCGGGAGACTACGAGCAGTACTTC CATSRGPAGDYEQYF
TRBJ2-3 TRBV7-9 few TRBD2 TGTGCCAGCAGAGACCGAGGGGCTAGCGGGAGTCGTACAGATACGCAGTATTTT CASRDRGASGSRTDTQYF
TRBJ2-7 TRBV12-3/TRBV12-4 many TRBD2 TGTGCCAGCAGCCGACGACTAGCGGGGACCTACGAGCAGTACTTC CASSRRLAGTYEQYF
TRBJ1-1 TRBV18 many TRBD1 TGTGCCAGCTCACCCCAGGGGGCCAACACTGAAGCTTTCTTT CASSPQGANTEAFF
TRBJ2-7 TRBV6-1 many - TGTGCCAGCAGTGAAGCGCCTACGCGTACCTACGAGCAGTACTTC CASSEAPTRTYEQYF
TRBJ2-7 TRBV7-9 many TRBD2 TGTGCCAGCAGCTCAAGCCGGACTAGCGGGATCGACGAGCAGTACTTC CASSSSRTSGIDEQYF
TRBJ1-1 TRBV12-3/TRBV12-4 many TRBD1 TGTGCCAGCAGCCGTGGAGGGGGCCCGAACACTGAAGCTTTCTTT CASSRGGGPNTEAFF